This TCR beta chain comes out of a study of T cell changes during pregnancy in multiple sclerosis (dated by TCRdb to about 2019). Study-wide context: The study examined how the T cell repertoire changed over the course of pregnancy in women with multiple sclerosis.

With regard to this clone: It has no known antigen specificity. No much larger clone exists at a distance of one base, and base qualities are not known.

The library was made by the immunoSEQ multiplex PCR assay. This is the immuneACCESS table as TCRdb keeps it, with only in-frame sequences that have V and J called. A part of the clones is gone; compared with another copy, unresolved V genes explain less than half, and the rest is unexplained. Present in this sample are under 65,000 clones, just under 95% of which were seen just once. Roughly 1.5% of the sample is taken by the ten largest. Its CDR3 holds 17 amino acids, cysteine through phenylalanine. Left in the record is the CDR3 DNA by itself, 51 bases read in frame from the first base. V is pruned by 6 bases and J by 4 bases, leaving 13 bases of the junction without a gene match. CDR1 SEHNR and CDR2 FQNEAQ were looked up in the germline V gene (reference sequence).

The sequencing here drew on peripheral blood, taken in the second trimester of pregnancy. The chain is assembled from TRBV7-9 and TRBJ1-5; the central 9 bases match TRBD1. The sequence was collected from a female donor with multiple sclerosis, enrolled in a pregnancy study. The bases are TGTGCCAGCAGTTCGACACAGGGGGCGGTTGGGAATCAGCCCCAGCATTTT. Translation gives CASSSTQGAVGNQPQHF.